The rows below give T cell receptor beta chains drawn from one sample of a study of T cells after posttransplantation cyclophosphamide. Repertoires were generated with immunoSEQ multiplex PCR, while TCRdb's copy carries only in-frame clones and drops some. The sample consists of about 31,000 clones, about nine tenths of them appearing once. The sequenced material came from naive CD4+ T cells sorted from PBMCs. The source is a woman in her sixties or seventies in good health, CMV-negative, and a related stem cell transplant donor. The CDR3 runs from the conserved cysteine through the conserved F or W. D genes are given only for firm matches. Expanded clones get a size class; other rows say once, few or many, or leave the size out.

j_call | v_call | clone_size | d_call | cdr3_aa | cdr3_nt
TRBJ1-1 | TRBV29-1 | . | . | CSVDPGNTEAFF | TGCAGCGTTGACCCGGGGAACACTGAAGCTTTCTTT
TRBJ1-4 | TRBV2 | few | . | CASSDQGATNEKLFF | TGTGCCAGCAGCGATCAGGGCGCAACTAATGAAAAACTGTTTTTT
TRBJ2-5 | TRBV11-1 | . | . | CASSTTRTFQETQYF | TGTGCCAGCAGCACTACCCGGACTTTCCAAGAGACCCAGTACTTC
TRBJ1-5 | TRBV2 | few | TRBD1 | CATQGQGNQPQHF | TGTGCCACGCAGGGACAGGGCAATCAGCCCCAGCATTTT
TRBJ2-3 | TRBV9 | . | TRBD2 | CASSGGGYSTDTQYF | TGTGCCAGCAGCGGGGGGGGATACAGCACAGATACGCAGTATTTT
TRBJ2-7 | TRBV5-4 | . | . | CASSLVRSGGYEQYF | TGTGCCAGCAGCTTGGTTCGGTCAGGGGGGTACGAGCAGTACTTC
TRBJ2-4 | TRBV4-3 | . | . | CASSQEGRENIQYF | TGCGCCAGCAGCCAAGAGGGCAGGGAAAACATTCAGTACTTC
TRBJ1-1 | TRBV28 | . | . | CASSPWRQGNTEAFF | TGTGCCAGCAGCCCCTGGCGGCAGGGGAACACTGAAGCTTTCTTT
TRBJ2-2 | TRBV5-4 | . | TRBD2 | CASSPQLAGDTGELFF | TGTGCCAGCAGCCCCCAACTAGCGGGGGATACCGGGGAGCTGTTTTTT
TRBJ1-1 | TRBV7-9 | . | . | CASSARGDTEAFF | TGTGCCAGCAGCGCTCGGGGGGACACTGAAGCTTTCTTT
TRBJ1-2 | TRBV6-5 | . | TRBD1 | CASSYRNQGGYGYTF | TGTGCCAGCAGTTACCGTAACCAGGGGGGCTATGGCTACACCTTC
TRBJ2-5 | TRBV6-1 | . | TRBD1 | CASRLRGQGPETQYF | TGTGCCAGCAGGTTGCGGGGACAGGGTCCTGAGACCCAGTACTTC
TRBJ2-5 | TRBV20-1 | . | . | CSARGGQTQYF | TGCAGTGCTAGAGGAGGGCAGACCCAGTACTTC
TRBJ2-1 | TRBV7-2 | . | TRBD1 | CASSSDRVSYNEQFF | TGTGCCAGCAGTTCGGACAGGGTATCCTACAATGAGCAGTTCTTC
TRBJ1-1 | TRBV7-2 | . | . | CASSFSYRARDTEAFF | TGTGCCAGCAGCTTTTCTTACCGGGCCAGGGACACTGAAGCTTTCTTT
TRBJ2-3 | TRBV29-1 | . | . | CSVEAAGADTQYF | TGCAGCGTTGAAGCCGCGGGCGCAGATACGCAGTATTTT
TRBJ2-3 | TRBV30 | . | . | CALTYPADTQYF | TGTGCCTTGACTTATCCCGCAGATACGCAGTATTTT
TRBJ2-2 | TRBV4-3 | . | TRBD2 | CASSRGAGGPNTGELFF | TGCGCCAGCAGCCGAGGAGCGGGGGGACCGAACACCGGGGAGCTGTTTTTT
TRBJ2-3 | TRBV9 | . | . | CASSQRTGSTDTQYF | TGTGCCAGCAGCCAGCGAACAGGGAGCACAGATACGCAGTATTTT
TRBJ2-2 | TRBV5-1 | once | TRBD1 | CASRGQGGDTGELFF | TGCGCCAGCAGGGGACAGGGGGGAGACACCGGGGAGCTGTTTTTT
TRBJ1-5 | TRBV19 | . | . | CASTLRIGLLMPQHF | TGTGCCAGTACTCTGAGGATCGGTCTCTTAATGCCCCAGCATTTT
TRBJ2-7 | TRBV7-6 | . | . | CASSLAGDSGSPLYEQYF | TGTGCCAGCAGCTTAGCGGGGGACAGCGGGAGTCCCCTCTACGAGCAGTACTTC
TRBJ2-3 | TRBV9 | . | TRBD2 | CASSAGLAGRTDTQYF | TGTGCCAGCAGCGCCGGACTAGCGGGGCGCACAGATACGCAGTATTTT
TRBJ2-4 | TRBV9 | . | . | CASSEAAADIQYF | TGTGCCAGCAGCGAGGCGGCGGCGGACATTCAGTACTTC
TRBJ1-5 | TRBV28 | . | TRBD1 | CASRGQRGQPQHF | TGTGCCAGCAGGGGACAGCGTGGACAGCCCCAGCATTTT
TRBJ1-6 | TRBV19 | once | . | CASSILYNSPLHF | TGTGCCAGTAGTATACTATATAATTCACCCCTCCACTTT
TRBJ2-2 | TRBV9 | once | TRBD1 | CASSARGLEGGELFF | TGTGCCAGCAGCGCCAGGGGGCTGGAGGGCGGGGAGCTGTTTTTT
TRBJ2-7 | TRBV23-1 | . | . | CASSPLWQQYF | TGCGCCAGCAGTCCGCTGTGGCAGCAGTACTTC
TRBJ1-5 | TRBV2 | few | . | CASSVEGDGQPQHF | TGTGCCAGCAGTGTCGAGGGGGATGGGCAGCCCCAGCATTTT
TRBJ1-2 | TRBV7-2 | once | TRBD1 | CASSYQQGESYTF | TGTGCCAGCAGCTATCAACAGGGGGAGAGCTACACCTTC
TRBJ2-1 | TRBV7-3 | . | . | CASSLQLNNEQFF | TGTGCCAGCAGCTTACAGTTAAACAATGAGCAGTTCTTC
TRBJ1-3 | TRBV11-2 | . | . | CASAEGASGNTIYF | TGTGCCAGCGCCGAAGGGGCCTCTGGAAACACCATATATTTT
TRBJ1-2 | TRBV6-5 | . | TRBD1 | CASRRDRTNYGYTF | TGTGCCAGCAGAAGGGACAGAACTAACTATGGCTACACCTTC
TRBJ2-5 | TRBV4-1 | . | . | CASSLGARVRETQYF | TGCGCCAGCAGCCTTGGGGCTAGAGTTCGAGAGACCCAGTACTTC